What follows is one TCR beta chain and its context. As yet, its antigen is unknown. The data are from a study of cytomegalovirus exposure and HLA in healthy donors. Study outcomes and limitations: Specificity for CMV antigens was confirmed in vitro for three of the CMV-associated chains. A later analysis linked a missense DCLRE1C variant to TCR beta V- and J-gene trimming. A previous analysis found most TCR beta V segments productive roughly 90% or roughly 30% of the time.

With 6 bases removed from V and 3 bases from J, the gap between germline ends came to 14 bases. The CDR3 consists of 14 residues. Germline assignment: CDR1 MDHEN and CDR2 SYDVKM. PCR employed 60 Vbeta and 13 Jbeta primers. The protocol was immunoSEQ multiplex PCR, while the TCRdb copy is restricted to in-frame clones and leaves out a portion. Its listing shows about 82,000 clones. The chain carries TRBV28 and TRBJ1-2, with D maybe TRBD1 (5 bases). The clonotype originates from a woman in her thirties in good health and CMV-seronegative. The sample consisted of PBMCs. Written as DNA, the CDR3 is TGTGCCAGCAGCTACTACGGGGGGGACTATGGCTACACCTTC. This translates into CASSYYGGDYGYTF.